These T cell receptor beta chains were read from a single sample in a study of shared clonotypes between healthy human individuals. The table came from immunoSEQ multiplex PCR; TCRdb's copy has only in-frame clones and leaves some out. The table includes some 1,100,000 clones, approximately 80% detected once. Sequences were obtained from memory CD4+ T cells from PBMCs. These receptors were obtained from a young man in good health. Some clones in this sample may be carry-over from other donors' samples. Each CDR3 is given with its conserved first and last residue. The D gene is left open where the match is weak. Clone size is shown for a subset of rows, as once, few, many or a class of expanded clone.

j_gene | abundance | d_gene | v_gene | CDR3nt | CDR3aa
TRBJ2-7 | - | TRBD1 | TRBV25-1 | TGTGCCAGCAGTGACCCGACAGGGGACGGCTACGAGCAGTACTTC | CASSDPTGDGYEQYF
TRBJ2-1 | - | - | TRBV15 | TGTGCCACCAGCAGACTAGTCGGGGGCTCCTACAATGAGCAGTTCTTC | CATSRLVGGSYNEQFF
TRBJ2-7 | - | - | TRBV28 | TGTGCCAGCCTCCGGACCCCACCGGCCGAGCAGTACTTC | CASLRTPPAEQYF
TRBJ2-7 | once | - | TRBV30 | TGTGCCTGGAGTGTATCCCGGGGGCATGACGAGCAGTACTTC | CAWSVSRGHDEQYF
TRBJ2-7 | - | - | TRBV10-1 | TGCGCCAGCAGTGAGGTCGTTAGCGACGAGCAGTACTTC | CASSEVVSDEQYF
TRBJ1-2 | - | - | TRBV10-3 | TGTGCCATCACGGGACTGGGGTATGGCTACACCTTC | CAITGLGYGYTF
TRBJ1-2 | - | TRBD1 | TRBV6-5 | TGTGCCAGCAGAAGACAGGGATTTGACTATGGCTACACCTTC | CASRRQGFDYGYTF
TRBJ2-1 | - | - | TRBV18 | TGTGCCAGCTCACTCGAAAATGAGCAGTTCTTC | CASSLENEQFF
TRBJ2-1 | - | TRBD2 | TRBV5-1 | TGCGCCAGCAGCCCTACTAGCGGGAGGACATCGTTCTTC | CASSPTSGRTSFF
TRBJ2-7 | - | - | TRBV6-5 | TGTGCCAGCAAACCAGGAACAATCAGCTCCTACGAGCAGTACTTC | CASKPGTISSYEQYF
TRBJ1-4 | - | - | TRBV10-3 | TGTGCCATCAGCCCAGGGAGGAATGAAAAACTGTTTTTT | CAISPGRNEKLFF
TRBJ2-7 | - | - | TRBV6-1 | TGTGCCAGCCGACAGGCTGGATCGGTCGACGAGCAGTACTTC | CASRQAGSVDEQYF
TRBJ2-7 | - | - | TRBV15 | TGTGCCACCAGCAGAGATCAGGGGTCCTACGAGCAGTACTTC | CATSRDQGSYEQYF
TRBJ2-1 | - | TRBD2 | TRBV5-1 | TGCGCCAGCAGCTGGAATAGCGGGAGCTCCTACAATGAGCAGTTCTTC | CASSWNSGSSYNEQFF
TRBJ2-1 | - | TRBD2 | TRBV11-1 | TGTGCCAGCAGCCGCGGGACTAGCGGCTACAATGAGCAGTTCTTC | CASSRGTSGYNEQFF
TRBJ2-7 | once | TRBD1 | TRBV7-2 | TGTGCCAGCAGCAAAGGACAGGGCTACTCCTACGAGCAGTACTTC | CASSKGQGYSYEQYF
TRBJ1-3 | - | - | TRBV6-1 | TGTGCCAGCAGTGAGGCAGCAGCATACTCTGGAAACACCATATATTTT | CASSEAAAYSGNTIYF
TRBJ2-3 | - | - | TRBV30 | TGTGCCTGGCGCCCCGGGGCCTGGGGGGATACGCAGTATTTT | CAWRPGAWGDTQYF
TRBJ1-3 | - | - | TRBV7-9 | TGTGCCAGCAGTCTTAGCAGAGGAAACACCATATATTTT | CASSLSRGNTIYF
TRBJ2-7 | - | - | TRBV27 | TGTGCCAGCAGTTTACTAGCGTCCGGACAAGAGCAGTACTTC | CASSLLASGQEQYF
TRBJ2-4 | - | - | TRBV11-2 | TGTGCCAGCAGCTTAACCGGGACTCCGGTAAACATTCAGTACTTC | CASSLTGTPVNIQYF
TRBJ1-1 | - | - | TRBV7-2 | TGTGCCAGCAGCCCATATAACACTGAAGCTTTCTTT | CASSPYNTEAFF
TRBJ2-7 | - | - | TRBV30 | TGTGCCTGGAGTACCAGAACAGGGTTAGTGTACGAGCAGTACTTC | CAWSTRTGLVYEQYF
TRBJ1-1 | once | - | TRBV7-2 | TGTGCCAGCAGCTTATCGGTCAACCCGAACACTGAAGCTTTCTTT | CASSLSVNPNTEAFF
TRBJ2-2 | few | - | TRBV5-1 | TGCGCCAGCAGCCCTCGGTCGAACACCGGGGAGCTGTTTTTT | CASSPRSNTGELFF
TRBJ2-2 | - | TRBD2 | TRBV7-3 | TGTGCCAGCACCCCGGGACTAGTATCCGGGGAGCTGTTTTTT | CASTPGLVSGELFF
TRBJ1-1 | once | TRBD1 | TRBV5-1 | TGCGCCAGCCGAACCCCGGGACAGACTTTTCAAGCTTTCTTT | CASRTPGQTFQAFF